One sample yielded the 27 T cell receptor beta chains listed below, sequenced in a study of read filtering for tumor transcriptome and immune sequencing. This library used roughly 430 ng RNA and molecular barcoded adaptors spanning alpha/delta and beta/gamma chains. From the reads, TCRdb called clonotypes with MiXCR, one entry per CDR3 protein. The sample holds about 23,000 distinct CDR3 sequences, approximately 14% seen once. The sample comprised a population of CD138-negative cells sorted from bone marrow. These receptors originate from a donor at least 40 years old with multiple myeloma.

This clonotype has just a few counts. The V gene is TRBV12-3 or TRBV12-4, the J gene TRBJ1-2, with D perhaps matching TRBD1 (6 bases). This CDR3 has 13 amino acids. The V end lost 6 bases, the J end lost 8 bases, and 16 bases lay between the germline ends. The CDR3 nucleotides read TGTGCCAGCAGCCACGTGGCAGGGGAAGGCTACACCTTC. This sequence encodes CASSHVAGEGYTF.

This clonotype was counted a few times. V is TRBV4-1 and J is TRBJ1-3; D not certain. Germline CDR1 reads MGHRA; CDR2 reads YSYEKL. With 0 bases removed from V and 2 bases from J, the gap between germline ends came to 17 bases. This CDR3 spans 18 amino acids. The CDR3 DNA follows: TGCGCCAGCAGCCAAGAATTAGGGAACTCGGGAGCTGGAAACACCATATATTTT. As protein: CASSQELGNSGAGNTIYF.

This clonotype has a count of ten or more. The rearrangement uses TRBV24-1 and TRBJ2-5; 9 bases line up with TRBD1. CDR1 KGHDR and CDR2 SFDVKD come from the germline V gene. The CDR3 spans 14 residues. V dropped 3 bases and J dropped 4; count of bases not matched to a gene: 2. The DNA for the CDR3 is TGTGCCACCAGTGATACGACAGGGGGAGAGACCCAGTACTTC. Translating it yields CATSDTTGGETQYF.

Turning to this clonotype: Just one base apart from a much larger clone, this may be a read error. V is TRBV11-2 and J is TRBJ1-2, with a possible D match to TRBD1 (6 bases). Germline V lookup: CDR1 SGHAT, CDR2 FQNNGV. With 3 bases removed from V and 7 bases from J, the gap between germline ends came to 15 bases. This CDR3 comprises 14 residues. The CDR3 spells CASSFGGGGAGYTF. The CDR3 DNA follows: TGTGCCAGCAGCTTCGGAGGGGGAGGGGCTGGCTACACCTTC.

This clonotype was recorded at least ten times. The genes are TRBV28 and TRBJ2-6; 8 bases map to TRBD1. With 6 bases clipped from V and 8 bases from J, the junction kept 6 bases outside the gene matches. The length of the CDR3 is 14 residues. The germline gives CDR1 MDHEN, CDR2 SYDVKM. The CDR3 nucleotides are TGTGCCAGCAGAGGGGACAGGCGGTCCAACGTCCTGACTTTC. It codes for CASRGDRRSNVLTF. The full variable domain, with the rest looked up from reference TRBV28 and TRBJ2-6, is DVKVTQSSRYLVKRTGEKVFLECVQDMDHENMFWYRQDPGLGLRLIYFSYDVKMKEKGDIPEGYSVSREKKERFSLILESASTNQTSMYLCASRGDRRSNVLTFGAGSRLTVL.

This clonotype was observed at least ten times. This chain connects TRBV28 to TRBJ2-7; TRBD1 aligns across 10 bases. This CDR3 has 15 amino acids. Germline values: CDR1 MDHEN, CDR2 SYDVKM. V was pared by 7 bases and J by 2 bases, with 8 bases of the junction left unmatched. CDR3 sequence: CASISTGTGAYEQYF. The CDR3 coding sequence is TGTGCCAGCATCTCAACCGGGACAGGGGCCTACGAGCAGTACTTC. Combining the CDR3 with reference TRBV28 and TRBJ2-7 gives the whole variable domain DVKVTQSSRYLVKRTGEKVFLECVQDMDHENMFWYRQDPGLGLRLIYFSYDVKMKEKGDIPEGYSVSREKKERFSLILESASTNQTSMYLCASISTGTGAYEQYFGPGTRLTVT.

This clonotype occurred many times. This chain joins TRBV7-9 and TRBJ2-5; 7 bases are shared with TRBD2. With V trimmed by 7 bases and J by 3 bases, 14 bases remained unmatched. The CDR3 is made up of 16 amino acids. Germline V lookup: CDR1 SEHNR, CDR2 FQNEAQ (reference sequence). CDR3 amino acids: CASTRRGGEEEETQYF. As DNA, the CDR3 is TGTGCCAGCACCCGGCGGGGAGGGGAGGAAGAAGAGACCCAGTACTTC. The whole variable domain, filled in from reference TRBV7-9 and TRBJ2-5, reads DTGVSQNPRHKITKRGQNVTFRCDPISEHNRLYWYRQTLGQGPEFLTYFQNEAQLEKSRLLSDRFSAERPKGSFSTLEIQRTEQGDSAMYLCASTRRGGEEEETQYFGPGTRLLVL.

This clonotype appeared a few times. CDR3 in DNA: TGCAGCGTTGTCAACCCTAACTATGGCTACACCTTC. Protein: CSVVNPNYGYTF. This rearrangement joins TRBV29-1 to TRBJ1-2; D is ambiguous. CDR3 length: 12 amino acids. Germline V gives CDR1 SQVTM, CDR2 ANQGSEA. Trimming removed 4 bases at V and 0 bases at J, with 6 bases between.

This clonotype was counted at least ten times. The rearrangement uses TRBV15 and TRBJ2-1; possibly TRBD2 for D (5 bases). The CDR3 consists of 18 residues. Trimming removed 3 bases at V and 0 bases at J, with 18 bases between. CDR1 is LNHNV and CDR2 is YYDKDF in the germline V gene (reference sequence). The CDR3 DNA is TGTGCCACCAGCAGTAGGACGAAGGGAGCTCCCTCCTACAATGAGCAGTTCTTC. Protein product: CATSSRTKGAPSYNEQFF.

To note about this clonotype: It may be a read error: a sequence one base away is much more abundant. The genes are TRBV12-3 or TRBV12-4 and TRBJ2-1, with 9 bases identical to TRBD2. This CDR3 has 15 amino acids. The CDR3: CASSPAGGVYNEQPF. As DNA, the CDR3 is TGTGCCAGCAGCCCCGCGGGAGGGGTGTACAATGAGCAGCCCTTC.

In its sample, this clonotype was seen a few times. This rearrangement joins TRBV12-5 to TRBJ1-1; 7 bases are shared with TRBD1. There are 16 residues in the CDR3. Germline CDR1 and CDR2: LGHNT and FRNRAP. The V gene end was trimmed by 2 bases and the J gene end by 0 bases; junction bases not matched to a gene: 6. The CDR3 sequence: CASGLPTGDLNTEAFF. In DNA, the CDR3 is TGTGCTAGTGGTTTGCCCACAGGGGATTTGAACACTGAAGCTTTCTTT.

This clonotype has a count of ten or more. The V and J genes are TRBV4-1 and TRBJ2-5; TRBD1 aligns across 9 bases. The ends lost 2 bases at V and 4 bases at J; junction bases unmatched: 11. The CDR3 is 17 amino acids. Germline V lookup: CDR1 MGHRA, CDR2 YSYEKL. CDR3 sequence: CASSQTPGQGPGETQYF. The CDR3 region has the DNA TGCGCCAGCAGCCAAACCCCGGGACAGGGTCCTGGAGAGACCCAGTACTTC.

Notes on this clonotype: Here the CDR3 omits its conserved ending phenylalanine or tryptophan, so a read error is the likely source. This rearrangement joins TRBV7-9 to TRBJ1-1; the match to TRBD1 covers 7 bases. Germline V gene data show CDR1 as SEHNR and CDR2 as FQNEAQ (reference sequence). With 8 bases clipped from V and 0 bases from J, the junction kept 6 bases outside the gene matches. CDR3 length equals 14 residues. In DNA form, the CDR3 reads TGTGCCAGCTGCCGGGACAGCTTGAACACTGAAGCTTTCCTT. This codes for CASCRDSLNTEAFL.

About this clonotype itself: One junction end disagrees with the germline gene, perhaps due to a read error. The chain employs TRBV28 and TRBJ2-4; 12 nucleotides agree with TRBD2. From germline, CDR1 is MDHEN and CDR2 SYDVKM. The CDR3 has 17 residues. The CDR3 protein is CASSFLASGRVKNVQYF. CDR3 DNA sequence: TGTGCCAGCAGTTTCCTGGCTAGCGGGAGGGTCAAAAACGTTCAGTACTTC.

This chain uses TRBV7-2 with TRBJ2-1; possible D gene TRBD1, 6 bases. Germline V CDR1 and CDR2: SGHTA, FQGNSA. V was trimmed by 4 bases and J by 4 bases, leaving 8 bases between them. The CDR3 is made up of 13 amino acids. The CDR3 sequence: CASSWDIYNEQFF. CDR3 sequence (DNA): TGTGCCAGCAGCTGGGACATTTACAATGAGCAGTTCTTC.

This clonotype was counted ten times or more. CDR3 nucleotide sequence: TGTGCCAGCAGCGAAAAGGGAGCCAGGGGCAATCAGCCCCAGCATTTT. Translating it yields CASSEKGARGNQPQHF. The chain carries TRBV6-1 and TRBJ1-5; TRBD1 might be the D (5 bases). In germline, CDR1 is MNHNS, CDR2 SASEGT. The CDR3 has 16 amino acids. V dropped 6 bases and J dropped 2 bases, with 17 bases sitting between them.

A remark on this clonotype: A read error may be the cause here, since a much bigger clone is one base away. V usage is TRBV10-1 and J usage is TRBJ2-3; TRBD1 is a possible D gene (5 bases). Germline CDR1 WNHNN, CDR2 SYGVQD (reference sequence). Trimming took 5 bases from V and 3 from J, leaving 12 bases between them. The CDR3 is 14 residues long. The CDR3 protein is CASSNRQLTDTQYF. Written as DNA, the CDR3 is TGCGCCAGCAGTAATCGACAGCTTACAGATACGCAGTATTTT.

This clonotype showed up many times. The chain is built from TRBV10-3 and TRBJ1-1; TRBD1 agrees at 9 bases. J lost 8 bases, V lost 4 bases, and 5 bases had no gene match. CDR1 ENHRY and CDR2 SYGVKD come from the germline V gene. This CDR3 is built from 13 residues. The CDR3 here is CAISGTGVDEAFF. The CDR3 nucleotides are TGTGCCATCAGTGGGACAGGGGTTGACGAAGCTTTCTTT.

This clonotype occurred many times. The genes are TRBV7-3 and TRBJ2-1; tentatively, D is TRBD2 (5 bases). With 4 bases removed from V and 5 bases from J, the gap between germline ends came to 12 bases. In germline, CDR1 is SGHTA, CDR2 FQGTGA. The CDR3 is 14 amino acids. CDR3 sequence reads: CASSSLAEDNEQFF. As DNA, the CDR3 is TGTGCCAGCAGCTCCCTAGCAGAGGACAATGAGCAGTTCTTC.

In this sample, this clonotype turned up many times. V and J are TRBV6-5 and TRBJ1-5; D might be TRBD1 (5 bases). Trimming removed 6 bases at V and 7 bases at J, with 16 bases between. This CDR3 is 14 amino acids long. Germline loops: CDR1 MNHEY, CDR2 SVGAGI. CDR3 residues: CASSRGTGEQPQHF. The CDR3 DNA follows: TGTGCCAGCAGCCGCGGGACTGGTGAGCAGCCCCAGCATTTT.

In this sample, this clonotype turned up many times. The CDR3 DNA sequence: TGCAGTGCTAGAGTAGCCGGGGGGAAAGAGACCCAGTACTTC. This sequence encodes CSARVAGGKETQYF. The chain combines TRBV20-1 with TRBJ2-5, with 7 bases that match TRBD2. Germline values: CDR1 DFQATT, CDR2 SNEGSKA (reference sequence). The CDR3 extends over 14 amino acids. J was trimmed by 3 bases and V by 1 base; bases with no gene match: 5.

Concerning this clonotype itself: An end of the junction differs from the germline gene, which may be a read error. The chain combines TRBV5-1 with TRBJ2-1; 7 bases fit TRBD1. This CDR3 comprises 14 residues. The germline V gene has CDR1 SGHRS and CDR2 YFSETQ. The DNA of the CDR3 is TGCGCCAGCAGCGAAGACAGGGTATACAATGGGCAGTTCTTC. Translated: CASSEDRVYNGQFF. Looking up the rest from reference TRBV5-1 and TRBJ2-1 gives the full variable domain: KAGVTQTPRYLIKTRGQQVTLSCSPISGHRSVSWYQQTPGQGLQFLFEYFSETQRNKGNFPGRFSGRQFSNSRSEMNVSTLELGDSALYLCASSEDRVYNGQFFGPGTRLTVL.

The V gene is TRBV10-3, the J gene TRBJ2-1; no clear D gene. Germline V gene data show CDR1 as ENHRY and CDR2 as SYGVKD. The CDR3 sequence is 13 residues long. V lost 8 bases and J 6 bases, leaving 14 bases between the germline ends. CDR3 sequence: CAIGVTHINEQFF. The CDR3 region has the DNA TGTGCCATCGGGGTGACTCACATCAATGAGCAGTTCTTC.

The sample holds many counts of this clonotype. The gene calls are TRBV19 and TRBJ2-1; no clear D. V lost 6 bases, J lost 0 bases, and 6 bases lay in between. Germline CDR1 LNHDA, CDR2 SQIVND (reference sequence). CDR3 length: 13 residues. CDR3 protein: CASRPDSYNEQFF. For the CDR3, the DNA is TGTGCCAGTAGGCCTGACTCCTACAATGAGCAGTTCTTC.

There are many counts of this clonotype. One end of the junction varies from germline; a read error may be responsible. This rearrangement joins TRBV12-3 or TRBV12-4 to TRBJ2-7; 7 bases align to TRBD1. The CDR3 is 14 residues long. The CDR3 here is CASRSGTVPYVQYF. The CDR3 DNA sequence: TGTGCCAGCAGATCCGGGACAGTACCCTACGTGCAGTACTTC.

The chain couples TRBV24-1 to TRBJ1-1, with D possibly TRBD1 on 5 matching bases. CDR1 and CDR2 from the germline V gene are KGHDR and SFDVKD. The germline V and J ends were trimmed by 10 bases and 5 bases, with 19 bases remaining between them. CDR3 length: 14 residues. The CDR3 region is CATSSGRGETEAFF. DNA for the CDR3: TGTGCCACGAGTTCCGGGAGAGGGGAAACTGAAGCTTTCTTT.

In this sample, this clonotype turned up many times. This sequence joins TRBV27 and TRBJ2-1; 9 bases agree with TRBD1. With V trimmed by 5 bases and J by 7 bases, 3 bases remained unmatched. The CDR3 has 13 amino acids. CDR1 is MNHEY and CDR2 is SMNVEV in the germline V gene (reference sequence). As DNA, the CDR3 is TGTGCCAGCAGTACACAGGGGGCGAATGAGCAGTTCTTC. Encoded protein: CASSTQGANEQFF.